This T cell receptor (beta chain) was profiled in a study of control samples from healthy donors and cancer patients (TCRdb year 2020). The germline V gene (reference sequence) supplies CDR1 SGHKS and CDR2 YYEKEE. The CDR3 spans 18 residues, from the cysteine through the phenylalanine. Only the CDR3 part of the read is kept: 54 bases, read in frame from the first base. V is trimmed back by 2 bases and J by 4 bases, and the junction contains 8 bases that no gene match accounts for. Library preparation used the immunoSEQ multiplex PCR assay. TCRdb provides this immuneACCESS table in a form limited to in-frame rearrangements. Some clones are lacking; in checked studies, under half of them reflect an unresolved V gene, and why the rest are absent is not known. This sample comprises 90,000 to 150,000 clones, 87% of them detected only once. The ten largest account for about 12% of the sample. As for this clone: It has no known antigen specificity. No base quality values were provided; no much bigger clone lies one nucleotide off.

The chain is assembled from TRBV5-5 and TRBJ1-6; 11 central nucleotides agree with TRBD1. The sequencing input was blood. This receptor was obtained from a man aged 25-40 years in good health. The CDR3 protein: CASSFLLGTGGYNSPLHF. The DNA is TGTGCCAGCAGCTTCCTCCTCGGGACAGGGGGTTATAATTCACCCCTCCACTTT.